The present T cell receptor beta chain was sequenced within a study of blood T cells in healthy people across ages. Study information: About one barcoded beta molecule per two T cells was the capture yield of template switching.

J was trimmed by 9 bases and V by 5 bases; bases with no gene match: 9. CDR3 length equals 16 residues. Germline V gene sequence: CDR1 MDHEN, CDR2 SYDVKM. As concerns this clonotype: The antigen is undetermined.

Primed by a sample-barcoded 5' primer and a J-beta primer mix, a second PCR proceeded for roughly 6 to 12 cycles. All samples yielded 2.5 million or more CDR3-containing paired-end reads. TCRdb re-called the 5' RACE reads through MiXCR, storing one row per CDR3 protein. This sample has nearly 1 million distinct CDR3 sequences, with 51% found just once. Regarding the study as a whole: Long-lived donors carried more naive CD4+ cells and greater diversity than aged donors.

Healthy individuals of Caucasian origin from Russia, aged about 6 to 95, served as donors. This receptor was identified in a woman aged 55-70 years in good health. The sample comprised blood. The chain has TRBV28 and TRBJ2-1; TRBD2 agrees at 14 bases. The CDR3 DNA is TGTGCCAGCAGTACCCGGACTAGCGGGAGGTGGCCTGAGCAGTTCTTC. Encoded protein: CASSTRTSGRWPEQFF.